The 22 T cell receptor beta chains listed next were all sequenced from one sample in a study of CD8 T cells in ankylosing spondylitis. Study findings and constraints: Several highly homologous variants made up a TCR beta motif, and this motif appeared characteristic of ankylosing spondylitis blood.

Antigens for these TCRs are unknown. TCRdb itself ran the 5' RACE reads through MiXCR, one entry per CDR3 protein. The sample holds 750,000 to 850,000 distinct CDR3 sequences, over 9.5% seen once. The specimen sequenced was blood, either unsorted or a sorted T cell fraction (not recorded which). Receptors were obtained from a male donor with ankylosing spondylitis.

The chain has TRBV7-3 and TRBJ2-1; 8 nucleotides match TRBD2. The germline V gene has CDR1 SGHTA and CDR2 FQGTGA. The CDR3 loop spans 14 amino acids. V shed 3 bases, J shed 6 bases, and the junction held 4 bases outside the gene matches. The DNA for the CDR3 is TGTGCCAGCAGCTTCCCGGGACTAGTCAATGAGCAGTTCTTC. This sequence encodes CASSFPGLVNEQFF.

The sample holds many counts of this clonotype. The chain combines TRBV20-1 with TRBJ2-1; D not certain. The CDR3 is 14 amino acids. Germline V gene data show CDR1 as DFQATT and CDR2 as SNEGSKA (reference sequence). V was shortened by 0 bases and J by 6 bases, with 12 bases between the two germline ends. Here the CDR3 reads CSARDLRPPNEQFF. DNA of the CDR3: TGCAGTGCTAGAGATTTGCGGCCTCCCAATGAGCAGTTCTTC.

The rearrangement joins TRBV20-1 to TRBJ2-7; perhaps D is TRBD1 or TRBD2 (5 bases each). V was cut by 2 bases and J by 6 bases, with 11 bases left in between. Germline loops: CDR1 DFQATT, CDR2 SNEGSKA (reference sequence). The CDR3 runs to 12 residues. The CDR3 loop is CSARFFGGEQYF. CDR3 coding DNA: TGCAGTGCTAGATTCTTTGGGGGCGAGCAGTACTTC.

J is TRBJ1-5 and V is TRBV20-1; 7 positions agree with TRBD1. The CDR3 runs to 14 residues. CDR1 is DFQATT and CDR2 is SNEGSKA in the germline V gene (reference sequence). Losses at the gene ends were 4 bases for V and 2 bases for J; bases not matched to a gene: 5. CDR3 amino acids: CSATQGPGNQPQHF. CDR3 in DNA: TGCAGTGCTACACAGGGGCCAGGCAATCAGCCCCAGCATTTT.

The J gene is TRBJ2-5, the V gene TRBV7-2; TRBD1 agrees at 9 bases. V lost 6 bases, J lost 5 bases, and 7 bases stayed unmatched. CDR3 size: 14 residues. CDR1 and CDR2 from the germline V gene are SGHTA and FQGNSA. The CDR3 bases are TGTGCCAGCAGATCACAGGGGGCTGGGGAGACCCAGTACTTC. It is translated as CASRSQGAGETQYF.

This clonotype has at least ten counts. The chain employs TRBV5-1 and TRBJ2-4; 8 nucleotides align to TRBD2. The germline CDR1 and CDR2 sequences are SGHRS and YFSETQ. After removal of 4 bases from V and 6 bases from J, the junction contained 6 bases not matched to a gene. The CDR3 is made up of 14 amino acids. The CDR3 nucleotides read TGCGCCAGCAGCCCCGGACTAGCTGGAAACATTCAGTACTTC. Protein: CASSPGLAGNIQYF.

This clonotype was counted a few times. The chain recombines TRBV4-3 with TRBJ1-5; D is undetermined. The CDR3 consists of 14 residues. V lost 0 bases and J lost 4, with 7 bases in between. Germline CDR1 LGHNA, CDR2 YSLEER. CDR3 residues: CASSQDINNQPQHF. The CDR3 region has the DNA TGCGCCAGCAGCCAAGATATCAATAATCAGCCCCAGCATTTT.

This clonotype showed up just a few times. This rearrangement joins TRBV20-1 to TRBJ1-1; D remains ambiguous. Germline values: CDR1 DFQATT, CDR2 SNEGSKA (reference sequence). The CDR3 spans 13 residues. V was cut by 5 bases and J by 9 bases, with 19 bases left in between. The CDR3 sequence: CSAATTELGKAFF. DNA for the CDR3: TGCAGTGCTGCGACGACCGAGTTGGGGAAAGCTTTCTTT.

The chain has TRBV12-3 or TRBV12-4 and TRBJ2-7; the match to TRBD2 covers 13 bases. V shed 5 bases and J 4 bases; nucleotides not matched to a gene: 8. This CDR3 comprises 16 residues. In DNA form, the CDR3 reads TGTGCCAGCAGTAACCCCGGACTAGCGGGGGTTTACGAGCAGTACTTC. It encodes CASSNPGLAGVYEQYF.

This clonotype was counted between two and nine times. One junction end disagrees with the germline gene, perhaps due to a read error. The chain combines TRBV7-2 with TRBJ2-5; possibly TRBD1 for D (7 bases). Germline CDR1 SGHTA, CDR2 FQGNSA. There are 14 residues in the CDR3. Here the CDR3 reads CASSLKGARLGEVF. CDR3 coding DNA: TGTGCCAGCAGCTTAAAGGGGGCGCGCTTAGGGGAGGTATTC.

In this sample, this clonotype turned up a few times. The chain joins TRBV20-1 to TRBJ2-3; D not certain. V gave up 5 bases and J gave up 0 bases, with 12 bases separating them. The CDR3 is 14 residues long. CDR1 is DFQATT, CDR2 SNEGSKA, per germline (reference sequence). CDR3 residues: CSALTGSSTDTQYF. The CDR3 region has the DNA TGCAGTGCTTTGACCGGGTCTAGCACAGATACGCAGTATTTT.

The chain has TRBV7-2 and TRBJ2-3; the match to TRBD2 covers 7 bases. Germline lookup yields CDR1 SGHTA and CDR2 FQGNSA. The V gene end was trimmed by 5 bases and the J gene end by 6 bases; junction bases not matched to a gene: 8. This CDR3 is 14 amino acids long. The CDR3 loop is CASSRGSTTDTQYF. DNA of the CDR3: TGTGCCAGCAGCCGCGGGAGTACCACGGATACGCAGTATTTT.

This clonotype showed up just a few times. This chain uses TRBV5-1 with TRBJ2-1; D possibly corresponds to TRBD2 (7 bases). CDR1 is SGHRS, CDR2 YFSETQ, per germline. The CDR3 runs 15 residues. Trimming pared 0 bases from V and 5 bases from J, leaving 12 bases between. CDR3 sequence: CASSLAGGGNNEQFF. In DNA form, the CDR3 reads TGCGCCAGCAGCTTGGCTGGCGGGGGCAACAATGAGCAGTTCTTC.

This clonotype appeared a few times. This sequence joins TRBV7-9 and TRBJ2-4; 9 positions agree with TRBD2. V trimming: 7 bases; J trimming: 6 bases; junction bases outside the gene matches: 13. Germline V gene lookup returns CDR1 SEHNR and CDR2 FQNEAQ (reference sequence). This CDR3 is 16 amino acids long. CDR3 coding DNA: TGTGCCAGCACCATCGGCGGACGCGGGAGGGGAAACATTCAGTACTTC. Encoded protein: CASTIGGRGRGNIQYF. Full variable domain (outside the CDR3, taken from reference TRBV7-9 and TRBJ2-4): DTGVSQNPRHKITKRGQNVTFRCDPISEHNRLYWYRQTLGQGPEFLTYFQNEAQLEKSRLLSDRFSAERPKGSFSTLEIQRTEQGDSAMYLCASTIGGRGRGNIQYFGAGTRLSVL.

The rearrangement uses TRBV28 and TRBJ2-7, with unresolved D. The V gene lost 2 bases and the J gene lost 7 bases, with 9 bases spanning the gap. Germline CDR1 MDHEN, CDR2 SYDVKM. This CDR3 is 12 amino acids long. The CDR3 spells CASSLTAQEQYF. The CDR3 region has the DNA TGTGCCAGCAGTTTAACAGCCCAAGAGCAGTACTTC.

V usage is TRBV7-2 and J usage is TRBJ2-2; possibly TRBD2 for D (5 bases). Trimming took 5 bases from V and 1 from J, leaving 8 bases between them. Per the germline V gene, CDR1 is SGHTA and CDR2 is FQGNSA. This CDR3 has 14 amino acids. Here the CDR3 reads CASSMRVNTGELFF. The CDR3 DNA follows: TGTGCCAGCAGCATGCGGGTGAACACCGGGGAGCTGTTTTTT.

In its sample, this clonotype was seen a few times. The chain combines TRBV20-1 with TRBJ2-3; the D is unclear. Trimming left V 4 bases short and J 5 bases short, with 25 bases between. Per the germline V gene, CDR1 is DFQATT and CDR2 is SNEGSKA (reference sequence). The CDR3 length is 17 residues. CDR3 nucleotide sequence: TGCAGTGCTATTCCCCCCTTGGGCTCATCCTTCGGAGATACGCAGTATTTT. It translates to CSAIPPLGSSFGDTQYF.

Judged by abundance, this clonotype is medium-sized (0.01 to 0.1%). V and J are TRBV29-1 and TRBJ2-2; D possibly corresponds to TRBD2 (5 bases). Germline CDR1 is SQVTM and CDR2 is ANQGSEA. The length of the CDR3 is 14 residues. Trimming cost V 0 bases and J 0 bases, with 5 bases left between them. The CDR3 protein is CSVEEGANTGELFF. The DNA for the CDR3 is TGCAGCGTTGAAGAGGGAGCGAACACCGGGGAGCTGTTTTTT.

This clonotype showed up just a few times. The DNA for the CDR3 is TGTGCCAGCAGCTCCCCGTTGGTGGGCGAAGCTTTCTTT. Encoded protein: CASSSPLVGEAFF. This chain uses TRBV7-8 with TRBJ1-1; D gene unclear. This CDR3 comprises 13 residues. The V gene lost 4 bases and the J gene lost 8 bases, with 14 bases spanning the gap. Looked up from germline, CDR1 is SGHVS and CDR2 is FQNEAQ.

A few counts support this clonotype. The chain is built from TRBV6-4 and TRBJ2-1; 12 positions match TRBD2. The junction had 10 bases not matched to a gene; V was cut back by 5 bases and J by 8 bases. Germline CDR1 and CDR2: MRHNA and SNTAGT. The CDR3 is 16 residues long. The CDR3 DNA is TGTGCCAGCAGTTCGCTAGCGGGAGGGTTTTTCGATGAGCAGTTCTTC. Encoded protein: CASSSLAGGFFDEQFF.

The chain combines TRBV6-2 or TRBV6-3 with TRBJ2-3; possibly TRBD1 for D (6 bases). CDR3 length: 16 residues. Per germline, CDR1 MNHEY and CDR2 SVGEGT. Trimming pared 2 bases from V and 1 base from J, leaving 13 bases between. The CDR3 sequence: CASSYEGGAGTDTQYF. As DNA, the CDR3 is TGTGCCAGCAGTTACGAAGGGGGAGCGGGCACAGATACGCAGTATTTT.

In its sample, this clonotype was seen a few times. For the CDR3, the DNA is TGCGCCAGCAGCCAAGAGTTCCCCGCCCGGCAGGGCTACACCTTC. Its protein is CASSQEFPARQGYTF. The chain joins TRBV4-3 to TRBJ1-2; D ambiguous. V gave up 0 bases and J gave up 8 bases, with 16 bases separating them. The CDR3 is 15 residues long. Germline CDR1 is LGHNA and CDR2 is YSLEER.